The sequence of this T cell receptor beta chain was determined in a study of blood T cell repertoires in COVID-19. All exposed participants met a person with COVID-19 within 2 weeks before entering the study. The CDR3 runs 13 residues. The V and J ends lost 6 bases and 6 bases respectively, with 14 bases between them. Using immunoSEQ multiplex PCR, the repertoire was profiled, and TCRdb retains in-frame clones only, with some absent. The sample records under 250,000 clones, roughly four fifths being singletons. The material sequenced was PBMCs or T cells enriched from blood (not recorded which). The TCR originated in a woman between 50 and 59 years old who had been exposed to COVID-19. The chain joins TRBV12-3 or TRBV12-4 to TRBJ1-2; maybe TRBD1 (6 bases). The CDR3 nucleotides read TGTGCCAGCAGCCCCCATCCAGGGGATGGCTACACCTTC. Translation gives CASSPHPGDGYTF.